This T cell receptor (beta chain) originates from a study of cytomegalovirus exposure and HLA in healthy donors. Assay: immunoSEQ multiplex PCR; the TCRdb copy retains only in-frame clones and omits some. The table lists approximately 140,000 clones, 84% of them singletons. V dropped 0 bases and J dropped 5 bases, with 9 bases sitting between them. Germline values: CDR1 SGHNT, CDR2 YYREEE (reference sequence). The CDR3 covers 14 residues. The chain employs TRBV5-4 and TRBJ2-1; tentative D call: TRBD1 (5 bases). Sequencing was carried out using PBMCs. The sequence was obtained from a woman aged 30 to 39 in good health and CMV-seronegative. In DNA, the CDR3 is TGTGCCAGCAGCTTGGGTAGGGGAAACAATGAGCAGTTCTTC. Its protein is CASSLGRGNNEQFF.